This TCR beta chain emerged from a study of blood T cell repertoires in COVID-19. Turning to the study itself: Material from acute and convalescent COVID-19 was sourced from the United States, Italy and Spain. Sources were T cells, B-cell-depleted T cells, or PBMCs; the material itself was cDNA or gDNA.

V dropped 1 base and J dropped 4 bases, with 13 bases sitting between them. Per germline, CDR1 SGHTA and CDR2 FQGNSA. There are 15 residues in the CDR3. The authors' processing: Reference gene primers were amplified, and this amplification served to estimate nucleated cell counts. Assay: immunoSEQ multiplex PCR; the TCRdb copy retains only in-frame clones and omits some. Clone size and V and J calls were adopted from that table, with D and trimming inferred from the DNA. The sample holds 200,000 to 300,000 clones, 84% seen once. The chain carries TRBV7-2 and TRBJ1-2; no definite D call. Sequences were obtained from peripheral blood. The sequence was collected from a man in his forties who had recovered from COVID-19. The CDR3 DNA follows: TGTGCCAGCAGCTTAGTAGACCGTAGCGGCTATGGCTACACCTTC. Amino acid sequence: CASSLVDRSGYGYTF.